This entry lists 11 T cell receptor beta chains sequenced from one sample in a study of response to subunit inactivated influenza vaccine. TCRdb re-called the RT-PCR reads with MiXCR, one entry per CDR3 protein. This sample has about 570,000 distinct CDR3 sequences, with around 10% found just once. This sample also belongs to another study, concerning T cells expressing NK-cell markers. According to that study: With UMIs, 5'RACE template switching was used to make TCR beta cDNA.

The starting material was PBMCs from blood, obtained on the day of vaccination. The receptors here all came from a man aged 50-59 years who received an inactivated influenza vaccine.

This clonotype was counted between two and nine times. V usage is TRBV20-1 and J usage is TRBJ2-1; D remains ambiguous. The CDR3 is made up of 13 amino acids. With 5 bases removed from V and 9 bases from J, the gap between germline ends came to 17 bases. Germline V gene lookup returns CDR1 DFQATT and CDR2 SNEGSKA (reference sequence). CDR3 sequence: CSAGRGSEVEQFF. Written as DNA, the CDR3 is TGCAGTGCTGGGCGTGGGTCCGAGGTTGAGCAGTTCTTC.

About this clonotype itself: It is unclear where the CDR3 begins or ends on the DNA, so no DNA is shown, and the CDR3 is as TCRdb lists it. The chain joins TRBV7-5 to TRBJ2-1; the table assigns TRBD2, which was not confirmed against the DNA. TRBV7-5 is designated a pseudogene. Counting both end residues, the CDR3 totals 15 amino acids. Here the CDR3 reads CISVPEAKTSGEQFF.

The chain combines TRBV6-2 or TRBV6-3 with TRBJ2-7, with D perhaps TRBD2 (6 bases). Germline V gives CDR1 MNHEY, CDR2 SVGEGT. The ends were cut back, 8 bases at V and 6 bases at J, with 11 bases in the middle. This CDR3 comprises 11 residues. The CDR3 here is CASRDSREQYF. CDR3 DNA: TGTGCCAGCCGGGACTCTCGCGAGCAGTACTTC.

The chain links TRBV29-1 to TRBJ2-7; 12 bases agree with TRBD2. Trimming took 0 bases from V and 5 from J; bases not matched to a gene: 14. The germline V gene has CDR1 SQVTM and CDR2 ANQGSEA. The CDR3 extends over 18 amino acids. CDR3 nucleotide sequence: TGCAGCGTTGAAGATCCGGGACTAGCGGGCCGGGGATGGAACGAGCAGTACTTC. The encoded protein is CSVEDPGLAGRGWNEQYF.

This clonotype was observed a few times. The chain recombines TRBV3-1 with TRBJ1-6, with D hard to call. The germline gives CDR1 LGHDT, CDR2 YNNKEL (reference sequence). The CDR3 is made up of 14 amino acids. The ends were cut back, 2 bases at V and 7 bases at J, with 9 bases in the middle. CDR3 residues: CASSQRAWNSPLHF. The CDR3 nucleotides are TGTGCCAGCAGCCAAAGGGCCTGGAATTCACCCCTCCACTTT.

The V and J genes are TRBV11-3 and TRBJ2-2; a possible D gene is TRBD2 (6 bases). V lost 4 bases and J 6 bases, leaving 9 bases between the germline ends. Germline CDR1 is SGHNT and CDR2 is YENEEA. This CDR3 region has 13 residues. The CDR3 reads CASSSRESGELFF. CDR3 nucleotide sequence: TGTGCCAGCAGCTCCCGGGAGTCCGGGGAGCTGTTTTTT.

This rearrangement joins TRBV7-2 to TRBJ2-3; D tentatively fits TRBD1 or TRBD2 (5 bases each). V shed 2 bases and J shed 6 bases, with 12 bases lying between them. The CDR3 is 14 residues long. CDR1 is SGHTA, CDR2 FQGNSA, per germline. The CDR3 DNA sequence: TGTGCCAGCAGCTTAATGGGGGTTCGGGATACGCAGTATTTT. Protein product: CASSLMGVRDTQYF.

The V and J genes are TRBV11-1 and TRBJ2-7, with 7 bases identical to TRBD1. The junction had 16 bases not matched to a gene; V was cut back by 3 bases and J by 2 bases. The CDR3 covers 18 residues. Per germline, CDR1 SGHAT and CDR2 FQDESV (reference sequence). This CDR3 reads CASSFRGSGTADTYEQYF. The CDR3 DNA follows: TGTGCCAGCAGCTTCAGAGGCTCCGGGACAGCCGATACCTACGAGCAGTACTTC.

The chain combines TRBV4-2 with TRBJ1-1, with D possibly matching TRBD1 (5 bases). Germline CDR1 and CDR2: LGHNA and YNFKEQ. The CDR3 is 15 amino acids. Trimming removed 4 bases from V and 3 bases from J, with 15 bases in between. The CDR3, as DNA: TGTGCCAGCAGCCCCTACGGGGGGTCCTACACTGAAGCTTTCTTT. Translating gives CASSPYGGSYTEAFF.

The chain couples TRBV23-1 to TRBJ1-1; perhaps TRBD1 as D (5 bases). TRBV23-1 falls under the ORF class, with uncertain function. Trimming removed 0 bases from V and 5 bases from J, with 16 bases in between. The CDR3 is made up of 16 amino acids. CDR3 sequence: CASSQSGPPRKTEAFF. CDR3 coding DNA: TGCGCCAGCAGTCAATCGGGGCCCCCGAGGAAAACTGAAGCTTTCTTT.

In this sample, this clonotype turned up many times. CDR3 in DNA: TGTGCCAGCAGCTTAGGGACCTCAGGTGAGCAGTTCTTC. Encoded protein: CASSLGTSGEQFF. V usage is TRBV7-2 and J usage is TRBJ2-1, with D uncertain. V shed 1 base and J shed 9 bases, with 10 bases lying between them. Germline lookup yields CDR1 SGHTA and CDR2 FQGNSA. The CDR3 length is 13 residues.